Below, one T cell receptor (beta chain) is given with its context. This clonotype showed up just a few times. What antigen it recognizes has not been identified. No per-base quality is available; no much larger clone lies one base away. CDR1 and CDR2, per the germline V gene, are ENHRY and SYGVKD. The germline ends are 9 bases apart after V is trimmed by 4 bases and J by 5 bases. The CDR3 numbers 13 residues from cysteine through phenylalanine. Kept here is only the CDR3 DNA, which spans 39 bases and is read in frame from base 1. The donors were roughly 40 Caucasian individuals from Russia, aged 6 to 90 years, who were systemically healthy. Each donor gave ten milliliters of peripheral blood, drawn into EDTA-treated Vacutainer tubes. PBMCs were isolated by Ficoll-Paque density-gradient centrifugation, with at least 6.5 million obtained per sample. Trizol reagent was used to extract total RNA from the PBMCs, yielding at least 5.5 micrograms per sample. For every donor, an aliquot of PBMCs went through flow cytometry to measure the percentages of naive CD45RAhigh/CD27high T cells.

These data belong to a study of blood T cells in healthy people across ages (dated by TCRdb to the mid-2010s). About the full investigation: Template switching captured roughly one uniquely barcoded TCR beta cDNA molecule per two T cells in model experiments. Using the same blood draw, the study looked at two additional independent replicas of 1 million unique cDNA reads for two donors, one aged 18 to 30 and the other aged 80 or older. The donors were split into four age groups: young (average roughly 15 years), middle-aged (around 40), aged (62) and long-lived (about 82). To avoid experimental bias, donors of different ages were spread randomly across the sequencing lanes. Using deep sequencing normalized with unique cDNA molecular identifiers, the study measured how TCR beta repertoire diversity changes with age.

Libraries were made using 5' RACE. Sequencing instrument: Illumina HiSeq 2500. A second PCR of about 6 to 11 cycles was run with a J-beta primer mix and a sample-barcoded 5' primer. A template-switch 5' adaptor carrying 12 random nucleotides introduced a unique molecular identifier onto each TCR beta cDNA molecule. Each sample yielded at least 2.5 million CDR3-containing paired-end reads. First-strand cDNA synthesis was performed from all RNA using the Mint cDNA synthesis kit, with priming by a TRBC-specific oligonucleotide. After uracil-DNA glycosylase treatment, a first 18-cycle PCR used universal primers M1SS and BC2_uni_R on all cDNA. Per the authors' processing: Each sample was normalized by randomly selecting 1 million high-quality reads, each carrying a distinct molecular identifier. Reads sharing molecular identifiers were discarded rather than binned into consensus sequences. MiTCR, run with a Q25 quality threshold and the strictest error-elimination algorithm, handled CDR3 identification, clonotype clustering and error correction. A nonparametric unseen species model with Euler transformation was used to estimate lower-bound total TCR beta diversity. The raw public reads went through TCRdb reprocessing: fastp at Q25, MiXCR clone calling, in-frame beta chains kept. Entries are consolidated by CDR3 protein sequence, retaining the most common genes and DNA. TCRdb assigned the V and J calls; the authors' analysis was not used. Recorded for this sample are more than 700,000 distinct CDR3 sequences; about 55% of them occurred a single time. About 38% of the sample belongs to the ten largest clones.

The full study reports these points: Total diversity estimates from one million sequenced T cells were considered lower bounds and underestimates. A strong correlation was found between observed TCR beta diversity and the percentage of naive T cells measured by flow cytometry. Because donor CMV infection status was unknown, age-related changes in expanded clonotypes were potentially confounded. Observed TCR beta diversity per million T cells fell roughly linearly with age, and a significant reduction was already apparent by age about 36. Since profiling was done on bulk unsorted PBMCs, naive and antigen-experienced compartments could not be conclusively compared. Compared with the aged group, the long-lived group had more naive CD4+ T cells, fewer expanded clones and increased TCR diversity, suggesting age selection.

The chain is encoded by TRBV10-3 joined to TRBJ2-1; the D gene is unclear. Input material: blood. This clonotype was obtained from a man older than 75 in good health. The bases are TGTGCCATCAGTGTAAAGAGTGACAATGAGCAGTTCTTC. Translation gives CAISVKSDNEQFF.